This is a list of T cell receptor beta chains from one sample in a study of graft-versus-host responses after intestinal transplantation. Their antigens are not known. The table came from immunoSEQ multiplex PCR; TCRdb's copy has only in-frame clones and leaves some out. The table includes 75,000 to 100,000 clones, approximately 92% detected once. Sample: unstimulated CD8+ T cells sorted from spleen or lymph node cells, taken before intestinal transplant. These TCRs come from a human donor who received an intestinal transplant. Both conserved end residues are part of each CDR3. A D gene is named only where the DNA matches it firmly. Clone size is not always given. Where it is, it says once, few, many or a class for expanded clones.

clone size: .; J gene: TRBJ1-5; D gene: .; V gene: TRBV7-8; CDR3 DNA: TGTGCCAGCAGCTATACAGGGCCATATAGCAATCAGCCCCAGCATTTT; CDR3 protein: CASSYTGPYSNQPQHF
clone size: .; J gene: TRBJ2-2; D gene: TRBD1; V gene: TRBV13; CDR3 DNA: TGTGCCAGCAGCTTAGACAACAGGGGGGCGAACACCGGGGAGCTGTTTTTT; CDR3 protein: CASSLDNRGANTGELFF
clone size: .; J gene: TRBJ2-7; D gene: TRBD2; V gene: TRBV7-2; CDR3 DNA: TGTGCCAGCAGCTTAGCCGGGGGGGCAGGCTACGAGCAGTACTTC; CDR3 protein: CASSLAGGAGYEQYF
clone size: .; J gene: TRBJ2-6; D gene: .; V gene: TRBV27; CDR3 DNA: TGTGCCACCCGACTTGAGTGGTCTGGGGCCAACGTCCTGACTTTC; CDR3 protein: CATRLEWSGANVLTF
clone size: .; J gene: TRBJ1-6; D gene: TRBD1; V gene: TRBV4-2; CDR3 DNA: TGTGCCAGCGGGTTTGCCGGGACAGAGATGAGTTCACCCCTCCACTTT; CDR3 protein: CASGFAGTEMSSPLHF
clone size: .; J gene: TRBJ2-7; D gene: TRBD1; V gene: TRBV4-1; CDR3 DNA: TGCGCCAGCAGCCAAGTTGGACAGGGTGGATACGAGCAGTACTTC; CDR3 protein: CASSQVGQGGYEQYF
clone size: .; J gene: TRBJ2-5; D gene: .; V gene: TRBV27; CDR3 DNA: TGTGCCAGCAGCTTAACGGGGGGCGCGGGGGAGACCCAGTACTTC; CDR3 protein: CASSLTGGAGETQYF
clone size: .; J gene: TRBJ2-3; D gene: .; V gene: TRBV7-3; CDR3 DNA: TGTGCCAGCAGCTTTGCGGGGATCACAGATACGCAGTATTTT; CDR3 protein: CASSFAGITDTQYF
clone size: .; J gene: TRBJ2-7; D gene: .; V gene: TRBV4-2; CDR3 DNA: TGTGCCAGCAGCCCGGCAAAGGGGGCCTACGAGCAGTACTTC; CDR3 protein: CASSPAKGAYEQYF
clone size: .; J gene: TRBJ2-5; D gene: .; V gene: TRBV4-1; CDR3 DNA: TGCGCCAGCAGCCAAGACAGACAGGTCCAAGAGACCCAGTACTTC; CDR3 protein: CASSQDRQVQETQYF
clone size: .; J gene: TRBJ1-5; D gene: .; V gene: TRBV6-5; CDR3 DNA: TGTGCCAGCAGTTACTCGGCCGATCAGCCCCAGCATTTT; CDR3 protein: CASSYSADQPQHF
clone size: .; J gene: TRBJ2-7; D gene: .; V gene: TRBV4-1; CDR3 DNA: TGCGCCAGCAGCCAAGTTACTAGCAAGTCTGAATACGAGCAGTACTTC; CDR3 protein: CASSQVTSKSEYEQYF
clone size: .; J gene: TRBJ1-1; D gene: .; V gene: TRBV6-5; CDR3 DNA: TGTGCCAGCAGTTACTCGGACACGGGGGACACTGAAGCTTTCTTT; CDR3 protein: CASSYSDTGDTEAFF
clone size: .; J gene: TRBJ2-7; D gene: TRBD2; V gene: TRBV4-3; CDR3 DNA: TGCGCCAGCAGCCAGGCTCCGGGACTAGGATCCTACGAGCAGTACTTC; CDR3 protein: CASSQAPGLGSYEQYF
clone size: .; J gene: TRBJ2-1; D gene: TRBD2; V gene: TRBV7-9; CDR3 DNA: TGTGCCAGCAGCTTAGCGGGACTAGCGGGCCACCACAATGAGCAGTTCTTC; CDR3 protein: CASSLAGLAGHHNEQFF
clone size: .; J gene: TRBJ1-1; D gene: .; V gene: TRBV4-3; CDR3 DNA: TGCGCCAGCAGCCAAGGAGGGAACCACCCCACTGAAGCTTTCTTT; CDR3 protein: CASSQGGNHPTEAFF
clone size: .; J gene: TRBJ2-1; D gene: .; V gene: TRBV4-2; CDR3 DNA: TGTGCCAGCAGCCAAGATGAAAGGGGAGGGGGTTACAATGAGCAGTTCTTC; CDR3 protein: CASSQDERGGGYNEQFF
clone size: few; J gene: TRBJ1-4; D gene: .; V gene: TRBV10-2; CDR3 DNA: TGCGCCAGCAGTGAGCCACCCGTGAGGGGGGGGGAAAGAACTAATGAAAAACTGTTTTTT; CDR3 protein: CASSEPPVRGGERTNEKLFF
clone size: .; J gene: TRBJ2-3; D gene: TRBD2; V gene: TRBV6-6; CDR3 DNA: TGTGCCAGCAGTTACCAAGCGGGAGAAGTAGATACGCAGTATTTT; CDR3 protein: CASSYQAGEVDTQYF
clone size: once; J gene: TRBJ2-1; D gene: .; V gene: TRBV6-5; CDR3 DNA: TGTGCCAGCAGCTCAGGCTCCTACAATGAGCAGTTCTTC; CDR3 protein: CASSSGSYNEQFF
clone size: .; J gene: TRBJ1-1; D gene: .; V gene: TRBV5-4; CDR3 DNA: TGTGCCAGCAGCTTGCCCGGGAACACTGAAGCTTTCTTT; CDR3 protein: CASSLPGNTEAFF
clone size: once; J gene: TRBJ2-3; D gene: TRBD2; V gene: TRBV2; CDR3 DNA: TGTGCCAGTACAACTAGCGGGGCTAGCACAGATACGCAGTATTTT; CDR3 protein: CASTTSGASTDTQYF
clone size: .; J gene: TRBJ2-7; D gene: .; V gene: TRBV4-3; CDR3 DNA: TGCGCCAGCAGCCAAGAACACGGGTCCTACGAGCAGTACTTC; CDR3 protein: CASSQEHGSYEQYF
clone size: .; J gene: TRBJ1-1; D gene: TRBD1; V gene: TRBV7-6; CDR3 DNA: TGTGCCAGCAGCAACCAGGGGGCGTATGAAGCTTTCTTT; CDR3 protein: CASSNQGAYEAFF
clone size: .; J gene: TRBJ2-7; D gene: .; V gene: TRBV4-3; CDR3 DNA: TGCGCCAGCAGCGAACAAGCGCCGCCTTACGAGCAGTACTTC; CDR3 protein: CASSEQAPPYEQYF
clone size: .; J gene: TRBJ2-7; D gene: TRBD2; V gene: TRBV7-2; CDR3 DNA: TGTGCCAGCAGCCTCGTAGTAGTCGGGAGGGACCACGAGCAGTACTTC; CDR3 protein: CASSLVVVGRDHEQYF
clone size: .; J gene: TRBJ2-7; D gene: TRBD2; V gene: TRBV11-2; CDR3 DNA: TGTGCCAGCAGCTTAGTGCTACAGGCGGGAGGGGTCCCCTACGAGCAGTACTTC; CDR3 protein: CASSLVLQAGGVPYEQYF
clone size: .; J gene: TRBJ1-1; D gene: TRBD1; V gene: TRBV2; CDR3 DNA: TGTGCCAGCAGTGAAGAACCGGGGACAGGGGCAGCTGAAGCTTTCTTT; CDR3 protein: CASSEEPGTGAAEAFF
clone size: .; J gene: TRBJ2-1; D gene: TRBD2; V gene: TRBV7-8; CDR3 DNA: TGTGCCAGCAGCCATCCGGGACTAGCGGGAGCTGAGCAGTTCTTC; CDR3 protein: CASSHPGLAGAEQFF
clone size: .; J gene: TRBJ1-2; D gene: .; V gene: TRBV4-3; CDR3 DNA: TGCGCCAGCAGCCAAGATCAGGGGCCACTCGGGCTCGCCTACACCTTC; CDR3 protein: CASSQDQGPLGLAYTF
clone size: .; J gene: TRBJ2-2; D gene: TRBD2; V gene: TRBV5-4; CDR3 DNA: TGTGCCAGCAGCTTGCGGGGGGGCCAGGCCGGGGAGCTGTTTTTT; CDR3 protein: CASSLRGGQAGELFF
clone size: .; J gene: TRBJ2-2; D gene: TRBD2; V gene: TRBV13; CDR3 DNA: TGTGCCAGCAGCCTGAGGACTAGCGAGGTGAACACCGGGGAGCTGTTTTTT; CDR3 protein: CASSLRTSEVNTGELFF